Below are 31 T cell receptor beta chains sequenced from a single sample in a study of blood T cell repertoires in COVID-19. Clones were read by immunoSEQ multiplex PCR, and TCRdb kept only the in-frame ones, dropping some. This table holds around 150,000 clones, 82% found once. The sample taken for sequencing was PBMCs or T cells enriched from blood (not recorded which). The receptors originated from a man aged 45 to 65 who had recovered from COVID-19.

The chain joins TRBV5-1 to TRBJ2-3; the match to TRBD1 covers 8 bases. Trimming took 4 bases from V and 6 from J; bases not matched to a gene: 10. The CDR3 covers 15 residues. Per germline, CDR1 SGHRS and CDR2 YFSETQ. The CDR3 nucleotides are TGCGCCAGCAGCCAAAGAGGGACAGGCGGGGATACGCAGTATTTT. Protein sequence: CASSQRGTGGDTQYF.

The chain employs TRBV4-1 and TRBJ1-2; 9 nucleotides line up with TRBD1. Germline CDR1 and CDR2: MGHRA and YSYEKL. The CDR3 length is 15 residues. V gave up 1 base and J gave up 8 bases; unmatched junction bases: 8. DNA of the CDR3: TGCGCCAGCAGCCAAGTGAACACAGGGGGCTTGGGCTACACCTTC. It translates to CASSQVNTGGLGYTF.

The J gene is TRBJ2-7, the V gene TRBV3-1 (or the pseudogene TRBV3-2), with D uncertain. V was clipped by 4 bases and J by 0 bases, with 4 bases between them. This CDR3 region has 12 residues. Germline V gives CDR1 LGHDT, CDR2 YNNKEL (reference sequence). As DNA, the CDR3 is TGTGCCAGCAGCCTTTACTCCTACGAGCAGTACTTC. Its protein is CASSLYSYEQYF.

CDR3 sequence (DNA): TGTGCCAGCGGAGGGGGCGGGGACTACGAGCAGTACTTC. Protein: CASGGGGDYEQYF. The V call is TRBV5-4, the J call TRBJ2-7; tentatively, D is TRBD1 (7 bases). Germline V CDR1 and CDR2: SGHNT, YYREEE (reference sequence). Trimming shortened V by 7 bases and J by 3 bases, and 14 bases separated the two germline ends. This CDR3 comprises 13 residues.

A few counts support this clone. V and J are TRBV28 and TRBJ1-4; TRBD1 is a possible D gene (6 bases). Deletions cut 6 bases from V and 7 bases from J, with 18 bases between. Germline V gene data show CDR1 as MDHEN and CDR2 as SYDVKM. The CDR3 has 15 residues. The CDR3 spells CASSSIQGGAEKLFF. The CDR3 nucleotides are TGTGCCAGCAGCTCTATACAGGGTGGAGCTGAAAAACTGTTTTTT.

This clone has a handful of counts. The chain joins TRBV3-1 (or the pseudogene TRBV3-2) to TRBJ2-5, with D hard to call. V gave up 4 bases and J gave up 5 bases, with 5 bases separating them. The CDR3 has 11 amino acids. Per germline, CDR1 LGHDT and CDR2 YNNKEL (reference sequence). CDR3: CASSPGETQYF. The CDR3 bases are TGTGCCAGCAGCCCCGGGGAGACCCAGTACTTC.

The chain employs TRBV2 and TRBJ2-3; D possibly corresponds to TRBD1 (5 bases). V lost 3 bases and J 2 bases, leaving 6 bases between the germline ends. The germline gives CDR1 SNHLY, CDR2 FYNNEI. The CDR3 spans 13 residues. The CDR3 here is CASSDGATDTQYF. CDR3 bases: TGTGCCAGCAGTGATGGGGCCACAGATACGCAGTATTTT. Full variable domain (remainder filled in from reference TRBV2 and TRBJ2-3): EPEVTQTPSHQVTQMGQEVILRCVPISNHLYFYWYRQILGQKVEFLVSFYNNEISEKSEIFDDQFSVERPDGSNFTLKIRSTKLEDSAMYFCASSDGATDTQYFGPGTRLTVL.

The chain uses TRBV18 and TRBJ2-1, with a weak D call TRBD1 (6 bases). This CDR3 is built from 12 residues. Trimming cost V 5 bases and J 5 bases, with 7 bases left between them. Germline CDR1 reads KGHSH; CDR2 reads LQKENI. The CDR3 sequence is CASSRDNNEQFF. CDR3 in DNA: TGTGCCAGCTCAAGGGACAACAATGAGCAGTTCTTC.

This clone has only a few counts. The rearrangement links TRBV24-1 to TRBJ2-2; D is ambiguous. CDR3 size: 16 residues. V dropped 3 bases and J dropped 0 bases, with 10 bases sitting between them. Looked up from germline, CDR1 is KGHDR and CDR2 is SFDVKD. CDR3 region: CATSDVWPANTGELFF. Here the CDR3 DNA reads TGTGCCACCAGTGATGTATGGCCCGCGAACACCGGGGAGCTGTTTTTT.

The chain couples TRBV30 to TRBJ2-1; 7 nucleotides align to TRBD1. CDR3 length: 12 residues. V shed 0 bases and J 7 bases; nucleotides not matched to a gene: 0. Germline V gene sequence: CDR1 GTSNPN, CDR2 SVGIG (reference sequence). CDR3 residues: CAWSVQGNEQFF. The CDR3 bases are TGTGCCTGGAGTGTACAGGGGAATGAGCAGTTCTTC.

Worth noting for this clone: Relative to the germline gene, one junction end is altered; a read error may explain this. CDR3 residues: CASSVADFTDTQYF. The DNA of the CDR3 is TGTGCCAGCAGCGTAGCGGACTTCACAGATACGCAGTATTTT. The rearrangement uses TRBV7-7 and TRBJ2-3; TRBD2 might be the D (6 bases). This CDR3 is built from 14 residues. Germline V CDR1 and CDR2: SSHAT, FNYEAQ (reference sequence).

The rearrangement joins TRBV5-1 to TRBJ2-2; 10 positions match TRBD2. The CDR3 loop spans 17 amino acids. Germline assignment: CDR1 SGHRS and CDR2 YFSETQ. The V segment lost 4 bases and the J segment 4 bases; nucleotides outside the gene matches: 10. In nucleotides, the CDR3 is TGCGCCAGCAGCATTTTAAGCGGGGGGGCCGGCACCGGGGAGCTGTTTTTT. Amino acids: CASSILSGGAGTGELFF.

V usage is TRBV28 and J usage is TRBJ2-2, with D possibly being TRBD1 (5 bases). The CDR3 contains 15 residues. Germline loops: CDR1 MDHEN, CDR2 SYDVKM. V was clipped by 7 bases and J by 0 bases, with 12 bases between them. CDR3 sequence (DNA): TGTGCCAGCACACTCGACAGACCGAACACCGGGGAGCTGTTTTTT. Protein product: CASTLDRPNTGELFF.

V gene TRBV28 combines with J gene TRBJ1-5, with TRBD1 matching over 8 bases. Germline lookup yields CDR1 MDHEN and CDR2 SYDVKM. V lost 6 bases and J lost 6; bases outside the gene matches: 10. The CDR3 totals 15 residues. Written as DNA, the CDR3 is TGTGCCAGCAGAAAACAGGGGGGTGGGCCTCAGCCCCAGCATTTT. Encoded protein: CASRKQGGGPQPQHF.

This chain uses TRBV5-5 with TRBJ2-2; 14 positions match TRBD2. V was pared by 4 bases and J by 5 bases, with 4 bases of the junction left unmatched. Germline CDR1 SGHKS, CDR2 YYEKEE (reference sequence). This CDR3 region has 16 residues. CDR3 nucleotide sequence: TGTGCCAGCAGCCAACGGACTAGCGGGGGGACCGGGGAGCTGTTTTTT. Protein product: CASSQRTSGGTGELFF.

V and J are TRBV2 and TRBJ1-2, with 7 bases lining up with TRBD1. After removal of 8 bases from V and 2 bases from J, the junction contained 8 bases not matched to a gene. Germline V lookup: CDR1 SNHLY, CDR2 FYNNEI. The CDR3 loop spans 14 amino acids. The CDR3 bases are TGTGCCAGCGTAAAGGGGGCAGTGAACTATGGCTACACCTTC. Residues: CASVKGAVNYGYTF.

Only a few counts were recorded for this clone. The chain links TRBV12-5 to TRBJ2-5; D may be TRBD2 (5 bases). The CDR3 length is 17 residues. V was clipped by 2 bases and J by 6 bases, with 22 bases between them. Per the germline V gene, CDR1 is LGHNT and CDR2 is FRNRAP. This CDR3 is CASGLPRPGVVRKTQYF. The CDR3 DNA reads as TGTGCTAGTGGTTTGCCCCGTCCCGGGGTTGTGAGAAAGACCCAGTACTTC. The entire variable domain, with the rest obtained from reference TRBV12-5 and TRBJ2-5, is as follows: DARVTQTPRHKVTEMGQEVTMRCQPILGHNTVFWYRQTMMQGLELLAYFRNRAPLDDSGMPKDRFSAEMPDATLATLKIQPSEPRDSAVYFCASGLPRPGVVRKTQYFGPGTRLLVL.

The chain has TRBV7-9 and TRBJ2-7; the match to TRBD1 covers 7 bases. There are 18 residues in the CDR3. Germline loops: CDR1 SEHNR, CDR2 FQNEAQ (reference sequence). The junction had 15 bases not matched to a gene; V was cut back by 0 bases and J by 4 bases. The CDR3 here is CASSLAPHSRGQAYEQYF. DNA for the CDR3: TGTGCCAGCAGCTTAGCGCCTCATTCCCGTGGACAGGCTTACGAGCAGTACTTC.

The chain combines TRBV7-8 with TRBJ1-1, with TRBD1 matching over 8 bases. Germline V gene data show CDR1 as SGHVS and CDR2 as FQNEAQ. The CDR3 is 14 residues long. V lost 5 bases, J lost 1 base, and 3 bases stayed unmatched. The chain's CDR3 is CASSRQGKNTEAFF. Here the CDR3 DNA reads TGTGCCAGCAGCCGACAGGGGAAGAACACTGAAGCTTTCTTT.

This chain links TRBV29-1 with TRBJ1-1, with D perhaps TRBD1 (6 bases). The length of the CDR3 is 15 residues. The germline V gene encodes CDR1 SQVTM and CDR2 ANQGSEA. Trimming pared 7 bases from V and 3 bases from J, leaving 21 bases between. CDR3 loop: CSARLGGARDTEAFF. The DNA of the CDR3 is TGCAGCGCCCGGCTGGGGGGGGCGCGAGACACTGAAGCTTTCTTT. Supplemented by reference TRBV29-1 and TRBJ1-1, the full variable domain reads SAVISQKPSRDICQRGTSLTIQCQVDSQVTMMFWYRQQPGQSLTLIATANQGSEATYESGFVIDKFPISRPNLTFSTLTVSNMSPEDSSIYLCSARLGGARDTEAFFGQGTRLTVV.

V and J are TRBV28 and TRBJ1-5; maybe TRBD1 (6 bases). This CDR3 region has 14 residues. Germline V lookup: CDR1 MDHEN, CDR2 SYDVKM. V lost 7 bases and J 7 bases, leaving 17 bases between the germline ends. The CDR3 bases are TGTGCCAGCACCCGGGGGGGGGCAAACCAGCCCCAGCATTTT. This gives the protein CASTRGGANQPQHF. Variable domain in full (rest from reference TRBV28 and TRBJ1-5): DVKVTQSSRYLVKRTGEKVFLECVQDMDHENMFWYRQDPGLGLRLIYFSYDVKMKEKGDIPEGYSVSREKKERFSLILESASTNQTSMYLCASTRGGANQPQHFGDGTRLSIL.

V is TRBV7-3 and J is TRBJ2-5, with D uncertain. The CDR3 totals 14 residues. Trimming cost V 5 bases and J 1 base, with 11 bases left between them. Looked up from germline, CDR1 is SGHTA and CDR2 is FQGTGA. CDR3 bases: TGTGCCAGCAGCAGAAGTGCGGCCCAAGAGACCCAGTACTTC. Its protein is CASSRSAAQETQYF.

The rearrangement uses TRBV7-3 and TRBJ2-3, with 7 positions matching TRBD2. The CDR3 spans 14 residues. Germline V gene data show CDR1 as SGHTA and CDR2 as FQGTGA. J gave up 5 bases and V 3 bases, and 5 bases lay outside the gene matches. The CDR3 reads CASSLGGPRDTQYF. CDR3 nucleotide sequence: TGTGCCAGCAGCTTGGGAGGGCCAAGAGATACGCAGTATTTT.

The rearrangement links TRBV6-1 to TRBJ1-5; D is unresolved. Germline V gives CDR1 MNHNS, CDR2 SASEGT. The CDR3 sequence is 15 residues long. V was clipped by 2 bases and J by 4 bases, with 12 bases between them. The CDR3 nucleotides read TGTGCCAGCAGTGAATTCCCATTACAGAATCAGCCCCAGCATTTT. This gives the protein CASSEFPLQNQPQHF.

This chain joins TRBV28 and TRBJ2-5, with TRBD2 as a possible D gene (6 bases). The length of the CDR3 is 13 residues. V was pared by 6 bases and J by 4 bases, with 12 bases between. CDR1 and CDR2 (germline): MDHEN, SYDVKM. This CDR3 is CASRRGFVETQYF. The CDR3 nucleotides read TGTGCCAGCAGACGGGGGTTTGTAGAGACCCAGTACTTC.

This chain connects TRBV3-1 (or the pseudogene TRBV3-2) to TRBJ2-5; 8 bases match TRBD2. The CDR3 totals 18 residues. Germline V lookup: CDR1 LGHDT, CDR2 YNNKEL (reference sequence). V shed 3 bases, J shed 4 bases, and the junction held 16 bases outside the gene matches. Written as DNA, the CDR3 is TGTGCCAGCAGCCAGTTGGTCGGCAGCGGGAGACAGTCAGAGACCCAGTACTTC. It codes for CASSQLVGSGRQSETQYF.

This chain uses TRBV4-1 with TRBJ2-7; 9 bases map to TRBD1. The CDR3 is 15 amino acids. Germline V gene lookup returns CDR1 MGHRA and CDR2 YSYEKL. Trimming cost V 1 base and J 5 bases; bases outside gene matches: 6. The chain's CDR3 is CASSQAWTGDHEQYF. The CDR3 coding sequence is TGCGCCAGCAGCCAAGCCTGGACAGGGGACCACGAGCAGTACTTC.

This clone was counted between two and nine times. The chain is built from TRBV18 and TRBJ2-7, with TRBD1 matching 7 bases. V lost 3 bases, J lost 0 bases, and 5 bases stayed unmatched. The CDR3 runs to 15 residues. Germline CDR1 is KGHSH and CDR2 is LQKENI. As DNA, the CDR3 is TGTGCCAGCTCACCTTACAGGGGCAACTCCTACGAGCAGTACTTC. This translates into CASSPYRGNSYEQYF.

The CDR3 loop is CASSFGQGLGQPQHF. CDR3 bases: TGTGCCAGCAGTTTTGGGCAGGGGTTAGGTCAGCCCCAGCATTTT. The gene calls are TRBV28 and TRBJ1-5; D is perhaps TRBD1 (6 bases). The CDR3 is made up of 15 amino acids. V was trimmed by 3 bases and J by 6 bases, leaving 15 bases between them. The germline V gene has CDR1 MDHEN and CDR2 SYDVKM.

This chain connects TRBV19 to TRBJ2-2; perhaps TRBD1 as D (5 bases). Germline-derived CDR1 and CDR2 are LNHDA and SQIVND (reference sequence). CDR3 length equals 15 residues. V shed 7 bases and J shed 5 bases, with 17 bases lying between them. CDR3 DNA: TGTGCCAGTAAAAATTATCGCAAGGGGACCGGGGAGCTGTTTTTT. Amino acid sequence: CASKNYRKGTGELFF. Supplemented by reference TRBV19 and TRBJ2-2, the full variable domain reads DGGITQSPKYLFRKEGQNVTLSCEQNLNHDAMYWYRQDPGQGLRLIYYSQIVNDFQKGDIAEGYSVSREKKESFPLTVTSAQKNPTAFYLCASKNYRKGTGELFFGEGSRLTVL.

The chain uses TRBV19 and TRBJ1-1; 8 bases fit TRBD1. There are 15 residues in the CDR3. With 5 bases clipped from V and 5 bases from J, the junction kept 10 bases outside the gene matches. Germline CDR1 and CDR2: LNHDA and SQIVND (reference sequence). Here the CDR3 DNA reads TGTGCCAGTAGTCCACAAGGACAGGGATGGACTGAAGCTTTCTTT. Encoded protein: CASSPQGQGWTEAFF.